The clone carrying this TCR beta chain has just a few counts. Its antigen remains unidentified. Trimming at V came to 1 base and at J to 6 bases, leaving 3 bases not matched to a gene. This CDR3 spans 13 amino acids. CDR1 is SEHNR, CDR2 FQNEAQ, per germline (reference sequence). The data belong to a study of T cells after yellow fever vaccination. Across the study: The authors prepared low-cell-number fractions using SMART-Seq v4 Ultra Low Input.

Study-wide results and limits: Abundant contaminating clonotypes from the bulk population could appear in FACS-sorted repertoires.

TCRdb ran MiXCR on the 5' RACE reads and lists one entry per CDR3 protein. The sample holds 150,000 to 200,000 distinct CDR3 sequences, about 6.2% seen once. Sequences were derived from CD4+ T cells sorted from PBMCs, sampled on the day of the first yellow fever vaccination. The sequence derives from a man between 18 and 35 years old who received the YFV17D yellow fever vaccine. J is TRBJ2-7 and V is TRBV7-9; TRBD2 matches 7 bases. The CDR3 coding sequence is TGTGCCAGCAGCTTAGGGGGAGGGCCCGAGCAGTACGTC. Protein sequence: CASSLGGGPEQYV.